This TCR beta chain was found in a study of cytomegalovirus exposure and HLA in healthy donors. The V and J ends lost 6 bases and 4 bases, in that order; junction bases with no gene match: 5. Germline V gene sequence: CDR1 MNHEY, CDR2 SMNVEV (reference sequence). CDR3 length: 14 residues. The data were produced by immunoSEQ multiplex PCR, yet TCRdb's version contains in-frame clones alone and is incomplete. The data contain some 78,000 clones, about 96% of them singletons. The TCR sequence derives from a man younger than 35 in good health and CMV-seropositive. The chain recombines TRBV27 with TRBJ2-1; 8 bases map to TRBD1. The sample comprised PBMCs. The CDR3 DNA reads as TGTGCCAGCAGAGGACAGGGAAATTACAATGAGCAGTTCTTC. Protein product: CASRGQGNYNEQFF.